The clone carrying this T cell receptor beta chain was detected once. The target antigen is unknown. Repertoires were generated with immunoSEQ multiplex PCR, while TCRdb's copy carries only in-frame clones and drops some. The sample records about 92,000 clones, 90% to 95% being singletons. The data originate from a study of T cell responses to AZD1222 COVID-19 vaccine. General study results and limits: Baseline seropositivity characterized only a handful of AZD1222 recipients.

The TCR comes from an adult in good health. Specimen: peripheral blood, collected on day 0 of AZD1222 vaccination.

The CDR3 loop is CASSPPGRRQETQYF. CDR3 nucleotide sequence: TGTGCCAGCAGCCCACCGGGGCGGAGGCAAGAGACCCAGTACTTC. The V and J genes are TRBV3-1 (or the pseudogene TRBV3-2) and TRBJ2-5; possibly TRBD1 or TRBD2 for D (5 bases each). The CDR3 length is 15 residues. Germline V lookup: CDR1 LGHDT, CDR2 YNNKEL (reference sequence). V lost 4 bases to trimming and J lost 2 bases, with 14 bases between them.